These 32 T cell receptor beta chains were all obtained from the same sample, sequenced in a study of blood T cell repertoires in COVID-19. Only in-frame clones appear in the TCRdb table, and some are missing; sequencing was by immunoSEQ multiplex PCR. Of 200,000 to 250,000 clones in the sample, 82% were seen once. The sequencing sample was made of peripheral blood. Receptor source: a woman of 80 years or more with acute or convalescent COVID-19.

This clone was picked up one time. The chain is built from TRBV7-9 and TRBJ1-4, with D possibly TRBD1 on 5 matching bases. Trimming took off 5 bases at V and 8 bases at J, with 15 bases between the two ends. Germline CDR1 and CDR2: SEHNR and FQNEAQ (reference sequence). The CDR3 totals 14 residues. CDR3 nucleotide sequence: TGTGCCAGCAGCCACAGGACCCGAGGCGAAAAACTGTTTTTT. Its translation is CASSHRTRGEKLFF.

The chain couples TRBV28 to TRBJ2-5, with D maybe TRBD1 (5 bases). CDR3 length equals 13 residues. Germline V gives CDR1 MDHEN, CDR2 SYDVKM. Trimming cost V 2 bases and J 2 bases, with 6 bases left between them. The DNA of the CDR3 is TGTGCCAGCAGTTTACGACAGCAAGAGACCCAGTACTTC. It codes for CASSLRQQETQYF.

This sequence joins TRBV7-9 and TRBJ2-1; 9 nucleotides line up with TRBD1. Germline values: CDR1 SEHNR, CDR2 FQNEAQ (reference sequence). This CDR3 region has 16 residues. Germline trimming cut 4 bases from V and 6 bases from J; bases unmatched to any gene: 10. CDR3 in DNA: TGTGCCAGCAGCTCTCCAGGGACAGGGCTGCGCAATGAGCAGTTCTTC. Translated, it gives CASSSPGTGLRNEQFF. Combining the CDR3 with reference TRBV7-9 and TRBJ2-1 gives the whole variable domain DTGVSQNPRHKITKRGQNVTFRCDPISEHNRLYWYRQTLGQGPEFLTYFQNEAQLEKSRLLSDRFSAERPKGSFSTLEIQRTEQGDSAMYLCASSSPGTGLRNEQFFGPGTRLTVL.

V is TRBV6-1 and J is TRBJ2-7, with TRBD2 matching over 7 bases. Germline V gene lookup returns CDR1 MNHNS and CDR2 SASEGT. The V gene end was trimmed by 0 bases and the J gene end by 4 bases; junction bases not matched to a gene: 6. The CDR3 covers 15 residues. CDR3 DNA: TGTGCCAGCAGTGAAGCTCTTGCTAGCGGATACGAGCAGTACTTC. It is translated as CASSEALASGYEQYF.

The V gene is TRBV5-1, the J gene TRBJ2-5; a possible D gene is TRBD1 (5 bases). Germline-derived CDR1 and CDR2 are SGHRS and YFSETQ. V lost 4 bases and J lost 5, with 12 bases in between. The CDR3 consists of 13 residues. CDR3 loop: CASSPGHPETQYF. The CDR3 region has the DNA TGCGCCAGCAGCCCCGGACACCCGGAGACCCAGTACTTC.

This clone was picked up a small number of times. J is TRBJ2-2 and V is TRBV5-4, with D maybe TRBD1 (6 bases). Germline values: CDR1 SGHNT, CDR2 YYREEE (reference sequence). The CDR3 runs 17 residues. V was pared by 4 bases and J by 2 bases, with 18 bases between. This CDR3 is CASSPRAGTFNTGELFF. CDR3 in DNA: TGTGCCAGCAGCCCACGCGCCGGGACATTTAACACCGGGGAGCTGTTTTTT.

The V gene is TRBV3-1 (or the pseudogene TRBV3-2), the J gene TRBJ1-5; possibly TRBD1 for D (5 bases). Per germline, CDR1 LGHDT and CDR2 YNNKEL (reference sequence). The V end lost 1 base, the J end lost 0 bases, and 13 bases lay between the germline ends. CDR3 size: 17 residues. The CDR3 region has the DNA TGTGCCAGCAGCCAAGGCCGGGGGTTGTATAGCAATCAGCCCCAGCATTTT. Translation: CASSQGRGLYSNQPQHF.

This clone was seen once. This chain joins TRBV7-9 and TRBJ1-4; D not certain. Trimming cost V 1 base and J 7 bases, with 13 bases left between them. Germline CDR1 and CDR2: SEHNR and FQNEAQ (reference sequence). The CDR3 totals 15 residues. CDR3 protein: CASSLDGGRGEKLFF. CDR3 bases: TGTGCCAGCAGCTTAGATGGCGGTAGAGGTGAAAAACTGTTTTTT.

This chain uses TRBV6-6 with TRBJ2-7; 7 positions match TRBD1. This CDR3 has 12 residues. V was clipped by 6 bases and J by 4 bases; unmatched bases: 3. Germline CDR1 is MNHNY and CDR2 is SVGAGI (reference sequence). Here the CDR3 reads CASSADRYEQYF. The DNA of the CDR3 is TGTGCCAGCAGCGCGGACAGGTACGAGCAGTACTTC.

The rearrangement joins TRBV10-3 to TRBJ2-5; D possibly corresponds to TRBD2 (5 bases). The CDR3 consists of 15 residues. Germline V gene lookup returns CDR1 ENHRY and CDR2 SYGVKD. The V end was cut by 6 bases, the J end by 2 bases, with 16 bases between. The CDR3 sequence: CAIRPDYEGQETQYF. CDR3 nucleotides: TGTGCCATCAGACCGGATTACGAGGGACAAGAGACCCAGTACTTC.

V gene TRBV18 combines with J gene TRBJ1-4; the D gene is possibly TRBD1 (6 bases). The CDR3 length is 16 residues. Germline values: CDR1 KGHSH, CDR2 LQKENI. The germline V and J ends were trimmed by 2 bases and 8 bases, with 18 bases remaining between them. DNA of the CDR3: TGTGCCAGCTCACCATTTTCGGAAACAGGGAAAGAAAAACTGTTTTTT. Translating gives CASSPFSETGKEKLFF. Variable domain in full (rest from reference TRBV18 and TRBJ1-4): NAGVMQNPRHLVRRRGQEARLRCSPMKGHSHVYWYRQLPEEGLKFMVYLQKENIIDESGMPKERFSAEFPKEGPSILRIQQVVRGDSAAYFCASSPFSETGKEKLFFGSGTQLSVL.

This rearrangement joins TRBV11-3 to TRBJ1-3; TRBD1 might be the D (6 bases). Trimming stripped 5 bases from V and 0 bases from J, with 11 bases between. CDR1 and CDR2 from the germline V gene are SGHNT and YENEEA. There are 15 residues in the CDR3. In DNA, the CDR3 is TGTGCCAGCAGCCTGGACAGTACCTCTGGAAACACCATATATTTT. Translated: CASSLDSTSGNTIYF.

The J gene is TRBJ2-7, the V gene TRBV10-3; 8 bases align to TRBD2. The germline CDR1 and CDR2 sequences are ENHRY and SYGVKD. V lost 3 bases, J lost 4 bases, and 5 bases stayed unmatched. The CDR3 covers 14 residues. The chain's CDR3 is CAISDGLAGYEQYF. The CDR3 bases are TGTGCCATCAGTGACGGGCTAGCGGGTTACGAGCAGTACTTC.

J is TRBJ1-1 and V is TRBV28; D possibly corresponds to TRBD1 (5 bases). This CDR3 has 15 residues. V was clipped by 3 bases and J by 4 bases, with 15 bases between them. The germline gives CDR1 MDHEN, CDR2 SYDVKM. The CDR3 DNA sequence: TGTGCCAGCAGTTTTGGAGGGACGGGGAGCACTGAAGCTTTCTTT. Amino acids: CASSFGGTGSTEAFF.

The chain recombines TRBV6-6 with TRBJ1-3, with D hard to call. The V end was cut by 7 bases, the J end by 1 base, with 11 bases between. The CDR3 has 14 residues. CDR1 is MNHNY and CDR2 is SVGAGI in the germline V gene (reference sequence). CDR3 bases: TGTGCCAGCACCGATCGGGGTTCTGGAAACACCATATATTTT. This codes for CASTDRGSGNTIYF.

This clone was found once. The chain uses TRBV5-1 and TRBJ2-3, with 7 bases fitting TRBD1. The CDR3 has 13 amino acids. Per germline, CDR1 SGHRS and CDR2 YFSETQ. The junction had 10 bases not matched to a gene; V was cut back by 2 bases and J by 13 bases. CDR3 sequence (DNA): TGCGCCAGCAGCTTAGCCCGGGACAGTCAAAAGTATTTT. The encoded protein is CASSLARDSQKYF.

This rearrangement joins TRBV6-1 to TRBJ1-2; D ambiguous. The CDR3 covers 14 residues. The germline CDR1 and CDR2 sequences are MNHNS and SASEGT. V was cut by 2 bases and J by 4 bases, with 11 bases left in between. The CDR3 DNA sequence: TGTGCCAGCAGTGAACAGAACCGGGGCTATGGCTACACCTTC. As protein: CASSEQNRGYGYTF.

This chain links TRBV19 with TRBJ1-4, with TRBD1 identical over 9 bases. Per germline, CDR1 LNHDA and CDR2 SQIVND (reference sequence). The trim removed 6 bases at V and 4 bases at J, leaving 6 bases unmatched. The CDR3 sequence is 15 residues long. The CDR3 spells CASRLRDRVNEKLFF. CDR3 nucleotide sequence: TGTGCCAGTAGGCTTCGGGACAGGGTTAATGAAAAACTGTTTTTT.

This chain joins TRBV3-1 (or the pseudogene TRBV3-2) and TRBJ1-2, with a weak D call TRBD1 (6 bases). Germline CDR1 is LGHDT and CDR2 is YNNKEL (reference sequence). The V and J ends lost 5 bases and 0 bases respectively, with 13 bases between them. CDR3 length: 15 amino acids. The CDR3 protein is CASSAPGHSNYGYTF. The CDR3 coding sequence is TGTGCCAGCAGCGCTCCGGGACATTCTAACTATGGCTACACCTTC.

This clone was detected a few times. V and J are TRBV19 and TRBJ1-2; 8 bases are shared with TRBD1. Germline-derived CDR1 and CDR2 are LNHDA and SQIVND (reference sequence). V dropped 10 bases and J dropped 0; count of bases not matched to a gene: 4. This CDR3 is built from 13 residues. CDR3 in DNA: TGTGCCACCAGGGACAGGACTAACTATGGCTACACCTTC. Its protein is CATRDRTNYGYTF.

The chain joins TRBV7-2 to TRBJ2-2; a weak D match, TRBD1 (5 bases). The length of the CDR3 is 12 residues. Germline V gives CDR1 SGHTA, CDR2 FQGNSA. The V gene lost 5 bases and the J gene lost 5 bases, with 6 bases spanning the gap. This chain's CDR3 is CASSRQTGELFF. CDR3 DNA sequence: TGTGCCAGCAGCCGACAGACCGGGGAGCTGTTTTTT. Filled out from reference TRBV7-2 and TRBJ2-2, the complete variable domain reads GAGVSQSPSNKVTEKGKDVELRCDPISGHTALYWYRQSLGQGLEFLIYFQGNSAPDKSGLPSDRFSAERTGGSVSTLTIQRTQQEDSAVYLCASSRQTGELFFGEGSRLTVL.

The V call is TRBV4-3, the J call TRBJ2-2, with D possibly TRBD1 on 6 matching bases. CDR3 length: 16 amino acids. The germline CDR1 and CDR2 sequences are LGHNA and YSLEER. Trimming took 6 bases from V and 2 from J, leaving 16 bases between them. For the CDR3, the DNA is TGCGCCAGCAGTCGAGGTTCAGGGGCAAACACCGGGGAGCTGTTTTTT. As protein: CASSRGSGANTGELFF.

The V gene is TRBV3-1 (or the pseudogene TRBV3-2), the J gene TRBJ2-1, with D maybe TRBD2 (5 bases). This CDR3 contains 12 residues. V lost 7 bases to trimming and J lost 4 bases, with 8 bases between them. Germline values: CDR1 LGHDT, CDR2 YNNKEL (reference sequence). The chain's CDR3 is CASKSGYNEQFF. In nucleotides, the CDR3 is TGTGCCAGCAAATCGGGGTACAATGAGCAGTTCTTC.

The chain employs TRBV3-1 (or the pseudogene TRBV3-2) and TRBJ1-2; D unclear. Trimming pared 4 bases from V and 2 bases from J, leaving 14 bases between. The CDR3 is made up of 15 amino acids. Germline-derived CDR1 and CDR2 are LGHDT and YNNKEL (reference sequence). CDR3 amino acids: CASSRPRGPNYGYTF. The CDR3 DNA reads as TGTGCCAGCAGCCGGCCGCGGGGTCCCAACTATGGCTACACCTTC.

The table lists this clone with a few counts. The J gene is TRBJ1-1, the V gene TRBV28, with unresolved D. This CDR3 is built from 15 residues. CDR1 is MDHEN and CDR2 is SYDVKM in the germline V gene. Trimming took off 5 bases at V and 3 bases at J, with 16 bases between the two ends. CDR3 residues: CASSVEGSRHTEAFF. Written as DNA, the CDR3 is TGTGCCAGCAGTGTTGAGGGCAGCAGGCACACTGAAGCTTTCTTT.

The chain joins TRBV7-3 to TRBJ2-6; D remains ambiguous. Per the germline V gene, CDR1 is SGHTA and CDR2 is FQGTGA. The CDR3 contains 16 residues. The ends were cut back, 5 bases at V and 2 bases at J, with 13 bases in the middle. The CDR3: CASSPHEVAGANVLTF. CDR3 DNA: TGTGCCAGCAGCCCCCACGAGGTGGCTGGGGCCAACGTCCTGACTTTC.

The chain links TRBV4-2 to TRBJ2-5; tentatively, D is TRBD1 (6 bases). Germline V gene data show CDR1 as LGHNA and CDR2 as YNFKEQ. Trimming shortened V by 4 bases and J by 5 bases, and 14 bases separated the two germline ends. This CDR3 comprises 14 residues. The CDR3 nucleotides read TGTGCCAGCAGCCCCGGGGCTAGGGGGGAGACCCAGTACTTC. This encodes CASSPGARGETQYF.

The chain joins TRBV5-6 to TRBJ1-2; D is uncertain. V lost 1 base, J lost 10 bases, and 14 bases lay in between. CDR3 length equals 13 residues. The germline V gene has CDR1 SGHDT and CDR2 YYEEEE. The CDR3 DNA reads TGTGCCAGCAGCTTGCGAGGCCAAGCTGTCTACACCTTC. It codes for CASSLRGQAVYTF.

The gene calls are TRBV5-1 and TRBJ1-4; D ambiguous. This CDR3 has 15 amino acids. Germline V gives CDR1 SGHRS, CDR2 YFSETQ. V lost 2 bases to trimming and J lost 5 bases, with 13 bases between them. The CDR3 protein is CASSLEARPNEKLFF. CDR3 nucleotide sequence: TGCGCCAGCAGCTTAGAGGCCAGACCGAATGAAAAACTGTTTTTT.

The CDR3 DNA reads TGTGCCAGCAGTCCCCCCCTAGCGGGGGCCAATGAGCAGTTCTTC. Translation gives CASSPPLAGANEQFF. This chain connects TRBV6-5 to TRBJ2-1; TRBD2 matches 10 bases. Germline V gene data show CDR1 as MNHEY and CDR2 as SVGAGI. The CDR3 contains 15 residues. Trimming took 5 bases from V and 6 from J; bases not matched to a gene: 7.

The genes are TRBV9 and TRBJ2-5; D possibly corresponds to TRBD2 (6 bases). The V and J ends lost 0 bases and 5 bases respectively, with 17 bases between them. This CDR3 is built from 16 residues. The V gene's germline CDR1 is SGDLS and CDR2 YYNGEE. CDR3 in DNA: TGTGCCAGCAGCGTAGGGTCCGGGGCCAGCGGGGAGACCCAGTACTTC. It yields the protein CASSVGSGASGETQYF.

This clone has just a few counts. This chain links TRBV5-1 with TRBJ1-5, with 7 bases fitting TRBD1. CDR3 length equals 14 residues. V lost 0 bases and J lost 5; bases outside the gene matches: 2. Germline loops: CDR1 SGHRS, CDR2 YFSETQ. The CDR3 protein is CASSLGQGDQPQHF. The CDR3 coding sequence is TGCGCCAGCAGCTTGGGACAGGGCGATCAGCCCCAGCATTTT.